These T cell receptor beta chains were read from a single sample in a study of T cells after yellow fever vaccination. TCRdb recomputed calls from the 5' RACE reads with MiXCR, one row per CDR3 protein. The table shows 450,000 to 600,000 distinct CDR3 sequences, with less than 20% occurring only once. This specimen consisted of PBMCs, obtained 5 days after the first yellow fever vaccination. Receptor source: a man aged 18 to 30 who received the YFV17D yellow fever vaccine. The CDR3 runs from the conserved cysteine through the conserved F or W. The D gene is left open where the match is weak. The size field is filled for only some rows; it gives once, few, many or a size class.

d_call	clone_size	v_call	j_call	cdr3_nt	cdr3_aa
.	.	TRBV19	TRBJ2-1	TGTGCCAGTAGTATGGGGGTGGGAGGCTACAATGAGCAGTTCTTC	CASSMGVGGYNEQFF
.	many	TRBV12-3/TRBV12-4	TRBJ2-2	TGTGCCAGCAGTTTCGGGAACACCGGGGAGCTGTTTTTT	CASSFGNTGELFF
.	.	TRBV27	TRBJ2-7	TGTGCCAGCAGTTGGGACTTCTCCTACGAGCAGTACTTC	CASSWDFSYEQYF
.	few	TRBV20-1	TRBJ2-3	TGCACCACACCGGGGGGCTCCACAGATACGCAGTATTTT	CTTPGGSTDTQYF
.	.	TRBV6-5	TRBJ2-7	TGTGCCAGCAGTTACTCGAATTTGGACGAGCAGTACTTC	CASSYSNLDEQYF
.	few	TRBV20-1	TRBJ1-1	TGCAGTGCTAGAGGCCGCACAGGGAACACTGAAGCTTTCTTT	CSARGRTGNTEAFF
.	.	TRBV4-1	TRBJ2-5	TGCGCCAGCAGCCTAGGACAGCTCCAAGAGACCCAGTACTTC	CASSLGQLQETQYF
TRBD1	.	TRBV29-1	TRBJ2-1	TGCAGCGTTAGACGGGACAGCGAGCAGTTCTTC	CSVRRDSEQFF
.	.	TRBV7-2	TRBJ2-7	TGTGCCAGCAGCCCCGTTAACCGGAAAGAGGAGCAGTACTTC	CASSPVNRKEEQYF
TRBD1	few	TRBV5-1	TRBJ1-1	TGCGCCAGCAGCGTGTCACAGGGGGCGTCTGAAGCTTTCTTT	CASSVSQGASEAFF
TRBD1	many	TRBV27	TRBJ1-1	TGTGCCAGCAGTAACCAGGGGGCGCGGAACACTGAAGCTTTCTTT	CASSNQGARNTEAFF
TRBD2	.	TRBV4-3	TRBJ2-5	TGCGCCAGCAGCCAAGTTGGCGGGGGAACCCAGTACTTC	CASSQVGGGTQYF
.	many	TRBV7-3	TRBJ2-2	TGTGCCAGCAGCCCCGGACAGCACACCGGGGAGCTGTTTTTT	CASSPGQHTGELFF
.	few	TRBV12-3/TRBV12-4	TRBJ1-3	TGTGCCAGCAGGCCGGGACCTAGCTCTGGAAACACCATATATTTT	CASRPGPSSGNTIYF
.	.	TRBV7-9	TRBJ2-1	TGTGCCACTGAGAATGTCAATGAGCAGTTCTTC	CATENVNEQFF
.	many	TRBV12-3/TRBV12-4	TRBJ2-5	TGTGCCAGCACTCGGGGCGGTGGGTTAGGCGGCAGAGAGACCCAGTACTTC	CASTRGGGLGGRETQYF
.	many	TRBV12-3/TRBV12-4	TRBJ2-3	TGTGCCAGCAGTTTAGGGCAGGGTTGGTCAGATACGCAGTATTTT	CASSLGQGWSDTQYF
TRBD1	many	TRBV25-1	TRBJ1-4	TGTGCCAGCAGTTCACCGGGGACAGGGAAGGTGACGGAAAAACTGTTTTTT	CASSSPGTGKVTEKLFF
.	few	TRBV12-3/TRBV12-4	TRBJ1-1	TGTGCCAGCAGTCCCCGGTCTGAAGCTTTCTTT	CASSPRSEAFF
.	few	TRBV28	TRBJ2-3	TGTGCCAGCAGTTTAGCTGGGGGGCGGCCTTACGAGTATTTT	CASSLAGGRPYEYF